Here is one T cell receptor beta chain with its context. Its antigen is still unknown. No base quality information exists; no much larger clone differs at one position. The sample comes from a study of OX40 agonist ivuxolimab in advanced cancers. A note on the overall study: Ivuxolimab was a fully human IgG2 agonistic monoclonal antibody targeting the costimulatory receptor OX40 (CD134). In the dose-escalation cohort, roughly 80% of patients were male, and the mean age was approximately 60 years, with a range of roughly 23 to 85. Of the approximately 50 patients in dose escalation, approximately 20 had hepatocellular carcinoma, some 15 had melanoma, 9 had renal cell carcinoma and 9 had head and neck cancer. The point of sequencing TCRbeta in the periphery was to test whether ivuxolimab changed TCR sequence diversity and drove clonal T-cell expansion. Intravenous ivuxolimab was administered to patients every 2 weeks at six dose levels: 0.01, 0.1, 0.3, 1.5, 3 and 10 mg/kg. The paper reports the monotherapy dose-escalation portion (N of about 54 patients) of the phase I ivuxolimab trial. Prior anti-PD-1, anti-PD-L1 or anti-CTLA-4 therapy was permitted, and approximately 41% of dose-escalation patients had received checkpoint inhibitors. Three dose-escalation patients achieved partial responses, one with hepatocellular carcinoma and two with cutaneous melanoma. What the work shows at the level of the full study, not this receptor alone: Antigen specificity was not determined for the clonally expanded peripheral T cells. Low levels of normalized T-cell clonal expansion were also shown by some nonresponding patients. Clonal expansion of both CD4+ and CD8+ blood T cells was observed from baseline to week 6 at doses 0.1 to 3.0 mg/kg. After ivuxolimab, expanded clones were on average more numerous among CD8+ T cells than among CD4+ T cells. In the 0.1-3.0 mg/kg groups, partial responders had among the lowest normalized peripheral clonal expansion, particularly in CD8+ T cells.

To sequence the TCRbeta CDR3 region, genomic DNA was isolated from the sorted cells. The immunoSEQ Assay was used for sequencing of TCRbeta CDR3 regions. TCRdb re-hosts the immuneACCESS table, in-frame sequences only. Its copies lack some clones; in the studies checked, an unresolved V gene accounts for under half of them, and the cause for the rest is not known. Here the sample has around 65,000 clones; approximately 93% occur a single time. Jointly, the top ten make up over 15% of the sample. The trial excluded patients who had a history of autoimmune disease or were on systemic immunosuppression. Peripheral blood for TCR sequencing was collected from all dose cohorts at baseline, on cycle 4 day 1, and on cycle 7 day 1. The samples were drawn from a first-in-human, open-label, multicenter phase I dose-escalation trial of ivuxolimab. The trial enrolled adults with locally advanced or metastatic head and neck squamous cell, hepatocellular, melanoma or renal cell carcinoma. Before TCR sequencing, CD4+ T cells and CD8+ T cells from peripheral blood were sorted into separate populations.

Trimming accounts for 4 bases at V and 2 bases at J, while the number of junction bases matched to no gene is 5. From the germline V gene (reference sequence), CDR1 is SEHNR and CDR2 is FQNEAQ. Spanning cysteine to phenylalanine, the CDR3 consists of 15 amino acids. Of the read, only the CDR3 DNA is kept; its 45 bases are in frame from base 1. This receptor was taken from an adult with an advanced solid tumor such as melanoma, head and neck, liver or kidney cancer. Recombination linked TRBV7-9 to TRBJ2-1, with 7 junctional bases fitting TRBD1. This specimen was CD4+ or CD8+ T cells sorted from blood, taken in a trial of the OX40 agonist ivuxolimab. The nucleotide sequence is TGTGCCAGCAGCTCCCGGGACAGCACCTACAATGAGCAGTTCTTC. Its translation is CASSSRDSTYNEQFF.